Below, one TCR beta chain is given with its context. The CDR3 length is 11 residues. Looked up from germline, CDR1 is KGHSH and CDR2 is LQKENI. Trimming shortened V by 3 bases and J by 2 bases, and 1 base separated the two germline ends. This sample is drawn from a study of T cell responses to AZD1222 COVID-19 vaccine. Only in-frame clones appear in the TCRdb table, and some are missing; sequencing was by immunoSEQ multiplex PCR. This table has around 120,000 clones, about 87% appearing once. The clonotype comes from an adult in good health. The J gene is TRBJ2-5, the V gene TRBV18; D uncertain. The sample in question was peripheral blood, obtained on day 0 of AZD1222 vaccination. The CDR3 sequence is CASSPQETQYF. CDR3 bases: TGTGCCAGCTCACCTCAAGAGACCCAGTACTTC.